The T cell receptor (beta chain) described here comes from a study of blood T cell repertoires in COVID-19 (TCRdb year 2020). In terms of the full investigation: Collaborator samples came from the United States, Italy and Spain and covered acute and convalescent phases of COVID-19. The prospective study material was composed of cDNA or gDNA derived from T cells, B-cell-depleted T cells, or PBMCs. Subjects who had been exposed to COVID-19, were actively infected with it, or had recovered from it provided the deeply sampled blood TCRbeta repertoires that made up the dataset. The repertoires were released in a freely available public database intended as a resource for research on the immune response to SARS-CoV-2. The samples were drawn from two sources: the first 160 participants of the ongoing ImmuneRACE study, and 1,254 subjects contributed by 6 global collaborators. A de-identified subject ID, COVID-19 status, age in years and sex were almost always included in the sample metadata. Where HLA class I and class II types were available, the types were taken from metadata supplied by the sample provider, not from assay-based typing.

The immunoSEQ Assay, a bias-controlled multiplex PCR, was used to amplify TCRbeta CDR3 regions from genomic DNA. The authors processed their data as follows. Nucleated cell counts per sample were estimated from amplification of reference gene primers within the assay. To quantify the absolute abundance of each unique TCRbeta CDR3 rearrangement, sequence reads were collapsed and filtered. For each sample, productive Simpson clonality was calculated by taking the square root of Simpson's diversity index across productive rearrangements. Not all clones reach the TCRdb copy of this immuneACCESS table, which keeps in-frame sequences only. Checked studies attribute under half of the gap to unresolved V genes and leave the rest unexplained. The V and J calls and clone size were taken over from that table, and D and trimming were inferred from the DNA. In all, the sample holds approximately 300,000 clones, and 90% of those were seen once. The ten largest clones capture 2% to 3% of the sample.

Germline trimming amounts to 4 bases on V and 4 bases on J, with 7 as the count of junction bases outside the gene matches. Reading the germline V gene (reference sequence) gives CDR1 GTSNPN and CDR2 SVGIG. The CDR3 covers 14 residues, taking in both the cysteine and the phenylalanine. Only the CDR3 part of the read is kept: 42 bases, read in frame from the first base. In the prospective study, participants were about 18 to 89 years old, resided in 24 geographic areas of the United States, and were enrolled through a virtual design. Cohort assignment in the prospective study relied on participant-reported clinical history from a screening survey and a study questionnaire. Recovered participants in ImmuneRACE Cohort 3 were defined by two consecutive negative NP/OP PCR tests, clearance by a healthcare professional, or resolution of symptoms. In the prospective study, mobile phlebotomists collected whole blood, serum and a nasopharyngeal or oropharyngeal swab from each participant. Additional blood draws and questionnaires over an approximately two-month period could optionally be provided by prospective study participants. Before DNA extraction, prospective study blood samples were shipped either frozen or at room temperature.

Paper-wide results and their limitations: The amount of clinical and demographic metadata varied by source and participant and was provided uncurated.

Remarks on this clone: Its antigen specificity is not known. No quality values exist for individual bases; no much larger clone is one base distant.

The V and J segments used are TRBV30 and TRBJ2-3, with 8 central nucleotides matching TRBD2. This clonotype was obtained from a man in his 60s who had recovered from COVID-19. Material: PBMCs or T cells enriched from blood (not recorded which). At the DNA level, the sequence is TGTGCCTGGACCTCTTCCGGGGGGGCAGATACGCAGTATTTT. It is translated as CAWTSSGGADTQYF.